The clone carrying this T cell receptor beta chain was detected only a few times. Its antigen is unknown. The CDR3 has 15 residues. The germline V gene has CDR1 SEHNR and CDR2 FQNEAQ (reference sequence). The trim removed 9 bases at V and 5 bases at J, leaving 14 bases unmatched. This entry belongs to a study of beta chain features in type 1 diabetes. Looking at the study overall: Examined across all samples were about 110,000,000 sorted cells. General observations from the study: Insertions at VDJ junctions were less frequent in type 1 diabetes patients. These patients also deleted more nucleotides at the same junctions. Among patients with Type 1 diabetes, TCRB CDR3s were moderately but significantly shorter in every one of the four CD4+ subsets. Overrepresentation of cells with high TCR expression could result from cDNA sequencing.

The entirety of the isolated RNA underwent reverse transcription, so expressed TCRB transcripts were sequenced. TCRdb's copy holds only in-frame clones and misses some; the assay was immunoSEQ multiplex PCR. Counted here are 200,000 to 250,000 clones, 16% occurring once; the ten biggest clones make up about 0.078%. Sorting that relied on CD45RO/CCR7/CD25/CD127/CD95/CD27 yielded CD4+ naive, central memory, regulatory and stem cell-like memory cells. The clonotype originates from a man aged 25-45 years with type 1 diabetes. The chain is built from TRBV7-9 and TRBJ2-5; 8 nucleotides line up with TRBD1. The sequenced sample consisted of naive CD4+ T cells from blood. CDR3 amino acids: CASTPQGAPGETQYF. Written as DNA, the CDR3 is TGTGCCAGTACTCCGCAGGGGGCGCCAGGCGAGACCCAGTACTTC.